This passage covers 17 T cell receptor beta chains from one sample sequenced in a study of T cells after yellow fever vaccination. TCRdb re-derived calls from the 5' RACE reads in MiXCR, one entry per CDR3 protein. Of some 600,000 distinct CDR3 sequences in the sample, 17% were seen once. The sequencing used PBMCs, collected about 5 days after the first yellow fever vaccination. The receptors here all came from a young man who received the YFV17D yellow fever vaccine.

This clonotype was seen a few times. The chain recombines TRBV20-1 with TRBJ1-4; D possibly corresponds to TRBD1 (5 bases). This CDR3 is built from 13 residues. The ends were cut back, 6 bases at V and 6 bases at J, with 14 bases in the middle. Per germline, CDR1 DFQATT and CDR2 SNEGSKA (reference sequence). Here the CDR3 reads CSARSGTDEKLFF. The CDR3 coding sequence is TGCAGTGCCAGATCCGGGACGGATGAAAAACTGTTTTTT.

This clonotype occurred a few times. The chain recombines TRBV4-1 with TRBJ1-6; D call uncertain. The CDR3 has 13 residues. CDR1 is MGHRA, CDR2 YSYEKL, per germline. V was trimmed by 0 bases and J by 8 bases, leaving 5 bases between them. In DNA, the CDR3 is TGCGCCAGCAGCCAAGATCGGGATTCACCCCTCCACTTT. Translation gives CASSQDRDSPLHF.

This clonotype was seen a handful of times. The chain uses TRBV12-3 or TRBV12-4 and TRBJ2-5, with 9 bases aligning to TRBD1. The CDR3 sequence is 16 residues long. J gave up 5 bases and V 6 bases, and 13 bases lay outside the gene matches. The CDR3 loop is CASSPMGTGPSETQYF. The CDR3 DNA reads TGTGCCAGCAGCCCCATGGGGACAGGGCCGTCGGAGACCCAGTACTTC.

This clonotype was seen more than once but under ten times. The chain has TRBV19 and TRBJ2-1, with 14 bases lining up with TRBD2. CDR3 length equals 16 residues. After removal of 1 base from V and 8 bases from J, the junction contained 4 bases not matched to a gene. The germline CDR1 and CDR2 sequences are LNHDA and SQIVND (reference sequence). CDR3 residues: CASSIGLAGGPHEQFF. In nucleotides, the CDR3 is TGTGCCAGTAGTATAGGACTAGCGGGGGGGCCTCATGAGCAGTTCTTC.

This clonotype was detected only a few times. The rearrangement joins TRBV10-3 to TRBJ2-6; the match to TRBD1 covers 8 bases. CDR3 length: 15 residues. The J segment lost 4 bases and the V segment lost 6 bases, leaving 5 bases of the junction unmatched. Germline V gene data show CDR1 as ENHRY and CDR2 as SYGVKD. The DNA of the CDR3 is TGTGCCATCAGCGATGGGACAGGAGGGGCCAACGTCCTGACTTTC. Translated, it gives CAISDGTGGANVLTF.

The sample holds a few counts of this clonotype. The chain links TRBV20-1 to TRBJ1-1; tentative D call: TRBD1 (6 bases). Germline V lookup: CDR1 DFQATT, CDR2 SNEGSKA (reference sequence). The length of the CDR3 is 12 residues. The germline V and J ends were trimmed by 5 bases and 5 bases, with 12 bases remaining between them. The CDR3 loop is CSAQEGGTEAFF. DNA of the CDR3: TGCAGTGCTCAGGAGGGGGGGACTGAAGCTTTCTTT.

The chain combines TRBV20-1 with TRBJ2-7; no reliable D call. V was shortened by 2 bases and J by 2 bases, with 10 bases between the two germline ends. The CDR3 spans 13 residues. The germline V gene has CDR1 DFQATT and CDR2 SNEGSKA (reference sequence). CDR3 bases: TGCAGTGCTAGATCCTCGGACGCCTACGAGCAGTACTTC. This encodes CSARSSDAYEQYF.

This clonotype has a handful of counts. The genes are TRBV5-1 and TRBJ2-1, with D hard to call. The CDR3 covers 16 residues. Germline CDR1 and CDR2: SGHRS and YFSETQ. V lost 1 base and J 5 bases, leaving 16 bases between the germline ends. The CDR3 nucleotides are TGCGCCAGCAGCTTGATAGTCAAGGAACACAACAATGAGCAGTTCTTC. This translates into CASSLIVKEHNNEQFF.

This clonotype was counted only a few times. The chain has TRBV3-1 and TRBJ1-1, with 7 nucleotides matching TRBD1. CDR3 size: 14 residues. With 5 bases clipped from V and 1 base from J, the junction kept 4 bases outside the gene matches. Germline V gene sequence: CDR1 LGHDT, CDR2 YNNKEL (reference sequence). In nucleotides, the CDR3 is TGTGCCAGCAGCTCCCGGGACAGGAACACTGAAGCTTTCTTT. Its translation is CASSSRDRNTEAFF.

This clonotype was seen a few times. CDR3 protein: CASQLGGGETQYF. Written as DNA, the CDR3 is TGTGCCAGCCAATTGGGCGGCGGAGAGACCCAGTACTTC. V usage is TRBV6-1 and J usage is TRBJ2-5; D gene uncertain. The CDR3 consists of 13 residues. Germline V gene lookup returns CDR1 MNHNS and CDR2 SASEGT. The V end was cut by 8 bases, the J end by 4 bases, with 14 bases between.

This clonotype has more than one count but fewer than ten. The genes are TRBV7-3 and TRBJ2-5; no definite D call. Deletions cut 1 base from V and 3 bases from J, with 6 bases between. Germline CDR1 SGHTA, CDR2 FQGTGA. CDR3 length: 13 residues. The CDR3 DNA reads as TGTGCCAGCAGCTTAAGCCCCGAAGAGACCCAGTACTTC. It encodes CASSLSPEETQYF.

The chain joins TRBV11-2 to TRBJ2-3, with D perhaps matching TRBD2 (7 bases). Germline V gives CDR1 SGHAT, CDR2 FQNNGV. The CDR3 length is 18 residues. V was shortened by 5 bases and J by 1 base, with 22 bases between the two germline ends. DNA for the CDR3: TGTGCCAGCAGCCCCATACGCGGGGGCCGCACTCGCACAGATACGCAGTATTTT. It specifies CASSPIRGGRTRTDTQYF.

This clonotype was seen more than once but under ten times. The chain uses TRBV7-2 and TRBJ1-5, with 9 bases that match TRBD1. This CDR3 comprises 14 residues. The ends lost 5 bases at V and 7 bases at J; junction bases unmatched: 6. CDR1 is SGHTA, CDR2 FQGNSA, per germline. CDR3 sequence: CASSLDRGRQPQHF. DNA for the CDR3: TGTGCCAGCAGCCTGGACAGGGGCCGCCAGCCCCAGCATTTT.

This clonotype was recorded a few times. The chain is built from TRBV7-2 and TRBJ1-1; D not resolved. CDR3 length equals 14 residues. Trimming removed 5 bases from V and 8 bases from J, with 18 bases in between. Germline V gene lookup returns CDR1 SGHTA and CDR2 FQGNSA. The CDR3, as DNA: TGTGCCAGCAGCCCAGGCTTCGGAGGCTACGAAGCTTTCTTT. Translated, it gives CASSPGFGGYEAFF.

This clonotype was seen a few times. This chain uses TRBV9 with TRBJ2-1, with 7 bases lining up with TRBD2. J was trimmed by 3 bases and V by 2 bases; bases with no gene match: 5. The length of the CDR3 is 15 residues. Per the germline V gene, CDR1 is SGDLS and CDR2 is YYNGEE. The CDR3 reads CASSVLAELYNEQFF. For the CDR3, the DNA is TGTGCCAGCAGCGTTCTAGCGGAACTCTACAATGAGCAGTTCTTC.

This clonotype came up a few times. The rearrangement uses TRBV5-1 and TRBJ2-1; no clear D gene. Germline V gene data show CDR1 as SGHRS and CDR2 as YFSETQ. The length of the CDR3 is 13 residues. Trimming removed 4 bases at V and 8 bases at J, with 13 bases between. The CDR3: CASSPQPPDEQFF. In nucleotides, the CDR3 is TGCGCCAGCAGCCCGCAGCCGCCCGATGAGCAGTTCTTC.

This clonotype was seen at least ten times. V usage is TRBV6-5 and J usage is TRBJ1-1; no clear D. The V end lost 4 bases, the J end lost 5 bases, and 11 bases lay between the germline ends. The CDR3 spans 13 residues. Germline CDR1 reads MNHEY; CDR2 reads SVGAGI. CDR3 nucleotides: TGTGCCAGCAGTTTGACACCCCGAACTGAAGCTTTCTTT. Amino acids: CASSLTPRTEAFF.